The entry below gives a single T cell receptor (beta chain) sequence along with its context. Germline loops: CDR1 SQVTM, CDR2 ANQGSEA. Trimming stripped 3 bases from V and 3 bases from J, with 9 bases between. The CDR3 covers 13 residues. The data were obtained in a study of blood T cells in healthy people across ages. Donation came from healthy Caucasian individuals in Russia who were aged roughly 6 to 95. PCR was performed a second time for 7 to 11 cycles using a sample-barcoded 5' primer and a J-beta primer mix. TCRdb re-called the 5' RACE reads through MiXCR, storing one row per CDR3 protein. Found here are 790,000 or so distinct CDR3 sequences, more than 50% of them singletons; the top ten hold 20% to 30%.

V gene TRBV29-1 combines with J gene TRBJ2-1, with D possibly matching TRBD1 (6 bases). This clonotype originated in a man between 35 and 55 years old in good health. The sequencing input was blood. CDR3 in amino acids: CSVEKQGYNEQFF. In DNA form, the CDR3 reads TGCAGCGTTGAGAAACAGGGCTACAATGAGCAGTTCTTC.